Sequencing of this T cell receptor beta chain was carried out in a study of neurological immune-mediated disorders. The CDR3 totals 16 residues. After removal of 0 bases from V and 7 bases from J, the junction contained 8 bases not matched to a gene. CDR1 and CDR2 (germline): MNHEY, SMNVEV (reference sequence). TCRdb independently ran MiXCR on the 5' RACE reads; one entry per CDR3 protein. The table records roughly 60,000 distinct CDR3 sequences, 2% to 2.5% of them present only once. The J gene is TRBJ2-1, the V gene TRBV27; 8 nucleotides agree with TRBD2. The clonotype originates from a man aged 50 to 59 with multiple sclerosis. Sequenced material: PBMCs. In DNA form, the CDR3 reads TGTGCCAGCAGTTTATCCTTCCTAGCGGGCGCAAATGAGCAGTTCTTC. Translation: CASSLSFLAGANEQFF.